Presented here are 18 T cell receptor beta chains from one specimen sequenced in a study of T cell responses to AZD1222 COVID-19 vaccine. Data came from immunoSEQ multiplex PCR; TCRdb stores just in-frame clones and leaves some out. Of 80,000 or so clones listed, about 82% are singletons. Material: peripheral blood, obtained on day 0 of AZD1222 vaccination. Receptors were obtained from an adult in good health.

The rearrangement joins TRBV3-1 (or the pseudogene TRBV3-2) to TRBJ1-6; 7 bases match TRBD1. This CDR3 has 15 residues. The junction had 10 bases not matched to a gene; V was cut back by 7 bases and J by 7 bases. Per the germline V gene, CDR1 is LGHDT and CDR2 is YNNKEL (reference sequence). CDR3 loop: CASTHSGGMNSPLHF. The CDR3 DNA reads as TGTGCCAGCACCCATTCAGGGGGGATGAATTCACCCCTCCACTTT.

This clone was seen once. The V call is TRBV19, the J call TRBJ2-3, with 7 bases that match TRBD2. The CDR3 totals 14 residues. Germline loops: CDR1 LNHDA, CDR2 SQIVND (reference sequence). The junction had 7 bases not matched to a gene; V was cut back by 7 bases and J by 3 bases. The CDR3 bases are TGTGCCAGTACCCAGTCTAGCGGAACAGATACGCAGTATTTT. Protein sequence: CASTQSSGTDTQYF. The whole variable domain, filled in from reference TRBV19 and TRBJ2-3, reads DGGITQSPKYLFRKEGQNVTLSCEQNLNHDAMYWYRQDPGQGLRLIYYSQIVNDFQKGDIAEGYSVSREKKESFPLTVTSAQKNPTAFYLCASTQSSGTDTQYFGPGTRLTVL.

J is TRBJ1-6 and V is TRBV27; 7 nucleotides align to TRBD1. Germline V CDR1 and CDR2: MNHEY, SMNVEV (reference sequence). The CDR3 extends over 17 amino acids. Trimming cost V 3 bases and J 7 bases; bases outside gene matches: 12. The DNA of the CDR3 is TGTGCCAGCAGTTTTACCCAGTGGACAGGAGCCAATTCACCCCTCCACTTT. Translation gives CASSFTQWTGANSPLHF.

Notes on this clone: This sample includes further DNA sequences coding for the same CDR3. The genes are TRBV7-2 and TRBJ2-3; a possible D gene is TRBD2 (6 bases). This CDR3 region has 15 residues. V was clipped by 4 bases and J by 0 bases, with 11 bases between them. Looked up from germline, CDR1 is SGHTA and CDR2 is FQGNSA. CDR3 nucleotides: TGTGCCAGCAGCTCCACCGGGACTAGCACAGATACGCAGTATTTT. Its translation: CASSSTGTSTDTQYF. The variable domain in full, with the rest retrieved from reference TRBV7-2 and TRBJ2-3, is GAGVSQSPSNKVTEKGKDVELRCDPISGHTALYWYRQSLGQGLEFLIYFQGNSAPDKSGLPSDRFSAERTGGSVSTLTIQRTQQEDSAVYLCASSSTGTSTDTQYFGPGTRLTVL.

The rearrangement joins TRBV9 to TRBJ1-5; D ambiguous. V dropped 0 bases and J dropped 0 bases, with 4 bases sitting between them. The V gene's germline CDR1 is SGDLS and CDR2 YYNGEE. The CDR3 spans 14 residues. CDR3 region: CASSVGYSNQPQHF. DNA of the CDR3: TGTGCCAGCAGCGTAGGATATAGCAATCAGCCCCAGCATTTT. The full variable domain, with the rest looked up from reference TRBV9 and TRBJ1-5, is DSGVTQTPKHLITATGQRVTLRCSPRSGDLSVYWYQQSLDQGLQFLIQYYNGEERAKGNILERFSAQQFPDLHSELNLSSLELGDSALYFCASSVGYSNQPQHFGDGTRLSIL.

This clone was seen a handful of times. The gene calls are TRBV29-1 and TRBJ2-3, with D uncertain. CDR3 length: 13 residues. V gave up 3 bases and J gave up 3 bases, with 10 bases separating them. Germline assignment: CDR1 SQVTM and CDR2 ANQGSEA. CDR3 loop: CSVDSVQTDTQYF. The CDR3 DNA reads TGCAGCGTTGACTCTGTCCAAACAGATACGCAGTATTTT.

J is TRBJ2-3 and V is TRBV18, with a possible D match to TRBD2 (6 bases). Germline assignment: CDR1 KGHSH and CDR2 LQKENI. This CDR3 has 14 amino acids. Deletions cut 6 bases from V and 0 bases from J, with 10 bases between. The CDR3 sequence: CASSIRGSTDTQYF. The CDR3 region has the DNA TGTGCCAGCTCGATTCGGGGGAGCACAGATACGCAGTATTTT.

This clone was seen a handful of times. The chain is built from TRBV7-8 and TRBJ2-1, with TRBD2 matching 10 bases. The CDR3 totals 15 residues. The V gene's germline CDR1 is SGHVS and CDR2 FQNEAQ. The V segment lost 5 bases and the J segment 5 bases; nucleotides outside the gene matches: 6. The DNA for the CDR3 is TGTGCCAGCAGCACACTAGCGGGAAGACACAATGAGCAGTTCTTC. Its protein product is CASSTLAGRHNEQFF.

The chain employs TRBV27 and TRBJ2-7; tentatively, D is TRBD1 (6 bases). Trimming took off 5 bases at V and 2 bases at J, with 13 bases between the two ends. The CDR3 is 14 residues long. Germline values: CDR1 MNHEY, CDR2 SMNVEV (reference sequence). The CDR3 DNA reads as TGTGCCAGCAGTGCCCGGACAGCTACCTACGAGCAGTACTTC. It is translated as CASSARTATYEQYF.

The chain employs TRBV7-8 and TRBJ1-6; unclear D gene. The CDR3 sequence is 14 residues long. The germline V gene has CDR1 SGHVS and CDR2 FQNEAQ. The germline V and J ends were trimmed by 4 bases and 10 bases, with 14 bases remaining between them. The CDR3: CASSSTGVGSPLHF. CDR3 DNA: TGTGCCAGCAGCTCCACGGGAGTGGGGTCACCCCTCCACTTT.

The CDR3 sequence: CASITEVGNTRDTEAFF. Here the CDR3 DNA reads TGTGCTAGTATTACGGAGGTTGGTAATACCCGAGACACTGAAGCTTTCTTT. This sequence joins TRBV12-5 and TRBJ1-1; D uncertain. Trimming stripped 8 bases from V and 3 bases from J, with 25 bases between. The CDR3 totals 17 residues. The germline V gene has CDR1 LGHNT and CDR2 FRNRAP.

V gene TRBV6-1 combines with J gene TRBJ1-4, with D possibly TRBD1 on 6 matching bases. From germline, CDR1 is MNHNS and CDR2 SASEGT. The ends were cut back, 2 bases at V and 1 base at J, with 14 bases in the middle. The CDR3 sequence is 17 residues long. CDR3 amino acids: CASSEYRARRTNEKLFF. In DNA, the CDR3 is TGTGCCAGCAGTGAATACAGGGCGAGGAGAACTAATGAAAAACTGTTTTTT.

J is TRBJ2-1 and V is TRBV4-1, with D perhaps TRBD2 (6 bases). Germline loops: CDR1 MGHRA, CDR2 YSYEKL. The CDR3 has 16 amino acids. Trimming cost V 0 bases and J 2 bases, with 11 bases left between them. This chain's CDR3 is CASSQEPGDPYNEQFF. CDR3 DNA: TGCGCCAGCAGCCAAGAGCCGGGGGACCCCTACAATGAGCAGTTCTTC.

The gene calls are TRBV18 and TRBJ1-1; D is undetermined. V dropped 3 bases and J dropped 7 bases, with 18 bases sitting between them. This CDR3 contains 15 residues. CDR1 and CDR2 (germline): KGHSH, LQKENI. As DNA, the CDR3 is TGTGCCAGCTCACCCCGGACCCCCTTTGTCGGTGAAGCTTTCTTT. It codes for CASSPRTPFVGEAFF.

The V gene is TRBV3-1 (or the pseudogene TRBV3-2), the J gene TRBJ2-3; D uncertain. CDR3 length: 18 amino acids. Trimming pared 2 bases from V and 0 bases from J, leaving 18 bases between. The germline V gene has CDR1 LGHDT and CDR2 YNNKEL (reference sequence). CDR3 nucleotide sequence: TGTGCCAGCAGCCAACCCGTCTTATTAGGCTCTAGCACAGATACGCAGTATTTT. This translates into CASSQPVLLGSSTDTQYF.

V and J are TRBV7-9 and TRBJ2-1; 9 nucleotides align to TRBD2. The CDR3 is 16 residues long. Germline V gives CDR1 SEHNR, CDR2 FQNEAQ (reference sequence). V was pared by 5 bases and J by 9 bases, with 14 bases of the junction left unmatched. The CDR3 DNA sequence: TGTGCCAGCAGCCCCGCCGGTCCGCGGGAGGGCCTTGAGCAGTTCTTC. Amino acid sequence: CASSPAGPREGLEQFF.

The chain is built from TRBV5-5 and TRBJ2-7; the D gene is possibly TRBD1 (5 bases). This CDR3 has 14 residues. Trimming shortened V by 0 bases and J by 2 bases, and 9 bases separated the two germline ends. The germline V gene has CDR1 SGHKS and CDR2 YYEKEE (reference sequence). CDR3 region: CASSLDAGTYEQYF. The CDR3, as DNA: TGTGCCAGCAGCTTGGATGCAGGGACCTACGAGCAGTACTTC.

V gene TRBV6-1 combines with J gene TRBJ2-1, with TRBD2 matching over 10 bases. Germline V gene data show CDR1 as MNHNS and CDR2 as SASEGT. V trimming: 3 bases; J trimming: 6 bases; junction bases outside the gene matches: 5. The CDR3 is 15 amino acids. CDR3: CASSEESSGSNEQFF. The CDR3 DNA sequence: TGTGCCAGCAGTGAGGAGTCTAGCGGGAGCAATGAGCAGTTCTTC.